Below, 30 T cell receptor beta chains from the same sample are listed, as sequenced in a study of OX40 agonist ivuxolimab in advanced cancers. Assay used: immunoSEQ multiplex PCR; TCRdb lists only in-frame clones, some missing. The data contain 60,000 to 75,000 clones, 87% of them singletons. Sequencing was performed on CD4+ or CD8+ T cells sorted from blood, taken in a trial of the OX40 agonist ivuxolimab. The source is an adult with an advanced solid tumor such as melanoma, head and neck, liver or kidney cancer.

The rearrangement uses TRBV9 and TRBJ2-1, with D possibly matching TRBD1 (5 bases). Per germline, CDR1 SGDLS and CDR2 YYNGEE. This CDR3 spans 15 amino acids. The V gene lost 5 bases and the J gene lost 1 base, with 13 bases spanning the gap. The CDR3 nucleotides read TGTGCCAGCAGTCCCGAAGGGGCGTCCTACAATGAGCAGTTCTTC. Protein product: CASSPEGASYNEQFF.

The chain couples TRBV10-1 to TRBJ2-5; 10 nucleotides line up with TRBD2. Losses at the gene ends were 7 bases for V and 2 bases for J; bases not matched to a gene: 7. Germline V gene data show CDR1 as WNHNN and CDR2 as SYGVQD (reference sequence). This CDR3 is 15 amino acids long. CDR3 sequence: CASTPGLAEQETQYF. CDR3 DNA sequence: TGCGCCAGCACCCCTGGACTAGCGGAACAAGAGACCCAGTACTTC.

The rearrangement joins TRBV5-1 to TRBJ2-1, with D possibly called TRBD1 or TRBD2 (5 bases each). The CDR3 loop spans 15 amino acids. Germline V CDR1 and CDR2: SGHRS, YFSETQ. V was shortened by 0 bases and J by 0 bases, with 7 bases between the two germline ends. The CDR3 sequence is CASSLGGSSYNEQFF. CDR3 nucleotides: TGCGCCAGCAGCTTGGGGGGGAGCTCCTACAATGAGCAGTTCTTC.

The genes are TRBV28 and TRBJ1-5, with 7 bases matching TRBD1. The V gene end was trimmed by 1 base and the J gene end by 5 bases; junction bases not matched to a gene: 11. Germline-derived CDR1 and CDR2 are MDHEN and SYDVKM. This CDR3 is built from 17 residues. In DNA, the CDR3 is TGTGCCAGCAGTTTATACACCTCCGGGACAGATTATCAGCCCCAGCATTTT. Its translation is CASSLYTSGTDYQPQHF. Full variable domain (missing parts from reference TRBV28 and TRBJ1-5): DVKVTQSSRYLVKRTGEKVFLECVQDMDHENMFWYRQDPGLGLRLIYFSYDVKMKEKGDIPEGYSVSREKKERFSLILESASTNQTSMYLCASSLYTSGTDYQPQHFGDGTRLSIL.

This chain joins TRBV21-1 and TRBJ2-7; the table names TRBD2, a call not compared with the DNA. TRBV21-1 is classified as a pseudogene. This CDR3 contains 23 residues. In nucleotides, the CDR3 is TGTGCCAGCAGCGAAATTCTTGGACTAGCGGGGGACCGAGGAAATTGCTTCTCCTACGAGCAGTACTTC. Its protein is CASSEILGLAGDRGNCFSYEQYF.

The V call is TRBV29-1, the J call TRBJ1-1, with TRBD1 identical over 7 bases. V shed 3 bases and J 7 bases; nucleotides not matched to a gene: 11. The V gene's germline CDR1 is SQVTM and CDR2 ANQGSEA. This CDR3 has 14 residues. CDR3 region: CSVEIGTAGGEAFF. The CDR3 DNA reads TGCAGCGTTGAGATTGGGACAGCCGGGGGTGAAGCTTTCTTT.

V and J are TRBV2 and TRBJ2-7, with a weak D call TRBD2 (6 bases). Per the germline V gene, CDR1 is SNHLY and CDR2 is FYNNEI. The CDR3 extends over 12 amino acids. Trimming left V 7 bases short and J 5 bases short, with 12 bases between. CDR3 loop: CASMRGVDEQYF. DNA for the CDR3: TGTGCCAGCATGCGGGGAGTCGACGAGCAGTACTTC.

The V and J genes are TRBV25-1 and TRBJ1-1, with D perhaps matching TRBD1 (5 bases). Germline assignment: CDR1 MGHDK and CDR2 SYGVNS. Trimming removed 4 bases from V and 1 base from J, with 10 bases in between. There are 14 residues in the CDR3. The CDR3 DNA follows: TGTGCCAGCAGTGTCGGGACGGGGAACACTGAAGCTTTCTTT. It encodes CASSVGTGNTEAFF.

This clone was recorded a few times. V is TRBV2 and J is TRBJ1-2, with 9 bases matching TRBD1. CDR1 and CDR2 from the germline V gene are SNHLY and FYNNEI. This CDR3 region has 13 residues. J gave up 7 bases and V 6 bases, and 6 bases lay outside the gene matches. The CDR3 protein is CASRGQGLIGYTF. CDR3 sequence (DNA): TGTGCCAGCAGGGGACAGGGCCTAATTGGCTACACCTTC.

The chain has TRBV6-6 and TRBJ1-1; D possibly corresponds to TRBD1 (5 bases). Germline loops: CDR1 MNHNY, CDR2 SVGAGI (reference sequence). CDR3 length: 14 amino acids. Trimming stripped 6 bases from V and 4 bases from J, with 15 bases between. The CDR3 coding sequence is TGTGCCAGCAGCCTGGGACTCCTGGGCACTGAAGCTTTCTTT. As protein: CASSLGLLGTEAFF.

The J gene is TRBJ1-1, the V gene TRBV5-1; maybe TRBD1 (5 bases). Trimming stripped 2 bases from V and 8 bases from J, with 19 bases between. CDR3 size: 15 residues. Germline CDR1 is SGHRS and CDR2 is YFSETQ. The CDR3 DNA reads TGCGCCAGCAGCTTCGCCGGGACGGCTACTGGGGAAGCTTTCTTT. Its protein is CASSFAGTATGEAFF.

The V call is TRBV6-5, the J call TRBJ2-1; a weak D match, TRBD2 (6 bases). Germline V gene data show CDR1 as MNHEY and CDR2 as SVGAGI. CDR3 size: 15 residues. Deletions cut 6 bases from V and 8 bases from J, with 20 bases between. CDR3 loop: CASRQIGGTDDEQFF. CDR3 DNA sequence: TGTGCCAGCAGGCAAATTGGGGGGACGGACGATGAGCAGTTCTTC.

This clone was detected a few times. The rearrangement uses TRBV14 and TRBJ2-7; D not resolved. V dropped 4 bases and J dropped 6 bases, with 10 bases sitting between them. The CDR3 is 12 residues long. Germline CDR1 SGHDN, CDR2 FVKESK. CDR3 sequence: CASSPRRGEQYF. The CDR3 DNA follows: TGTGCCAGCAGCCCCCGGAGAGGCGAGCAGTACTTC.

The count of this clone is one. The chain links TRBV7-9 to TRBJ2-3; TRBD1 might be the D (5 bases). The CDR3 loop spans 11 amino acids. From germline, CDR1 is SEHNR and CDR2 FQNEAQ (reference sequence). For the CDR3, the DNA is TGTGCAGATGAAAAGGGGAATACGCAGTATTTT. It translates to CADEKGNTQYF.

The rearrangement uses TRBV30 and TRBJ1-6, with TRBD1 as a possible D gene (5 bases). V gave up 5 bases and J gave up 1 base, with 12 bases separating them. CDR3 length: 15 amino acids. The germline V gene encodes CDR1 GTSNPN and CDR2 SVGIG (reference sequence). The CDR3 is CAWCPGQSYNSPLHF. The CDR3 DNA sequence: TGTGCCTGGTGCCCGGGGCAGTCCTATAATTCACCCCTCCACTTT. The full variable domain, in which reference TRBV30 and TRBJ1-6 provide the parts outside the CDR3, is SQTIHQWPATLVQPVGSPLSLECTVEGTSNPNLYWYRQAAGRGLQLLFYSVGIGQISSEVPQNLSASRPQDRQFILSSKKLLLSDSGFYLCAWCPGQSYNSPLHFGNGTRLTVT.

The chain joins TRBV6-1 to TRBJ1-2, with 7 positions matching TRBD1. This CDR3 comprises 12 residues. After removal of 6 bases from V and 5 bases from J, the junction contained 3 bases not matched to a gene. Germline V gives CDR1 MNHNS, CDR2 SASEGT. DNA of the CDR3: TGTGCCAGCAGAGGGACAGCGTATGGCTACACCTTC. The encoded protein is CASRGTAYGYTF.

The V call is TRBV28, the J call TRBJ2-5; D is unresolved. The last part of the DNA fits TRBJ2-7 better; the J call may be wrong. CDR1 is MDHEN, CDR2 SYDVKM, per germline. The CDR3 covers 15 residues. The CDR3 here is CASSPPGSFSYEQYF. CDR3 sequence (DNA): TGTGCCAGCAGTCCCCCTGGGTCTTTTTCCTACGAGCAGTACTTC.

There are a few counts of this clone. J is TRBJ1-1 and V is TRBV18; D might be TRBD1 (5 bases). Per germline, CDR1 KGHSH and CDR2 LQKENI. This CDR3 is built from 15 residues. Deletions cut 3 bases from V and 2 bases from J, with 13 bases between. CDR3 amino acids: CASSPRGEINTEAFF. The CDR3 bases are TGTGCCAGCTCACCTCGAGGGGAAATCAACACTGAAGCTTTCTTT. Full variable domain (rest looked up from reference TRBV18 and TRBJ1-1): NAGVMQNPRHLVRRRGQEARLRCSPMKGHSHVYWYRQLPEEGLKFMVYLQKENIIDESGMPKERFSAEFPKEGPSILRIQQVVRGDSAAYFCASSPRGEINTEAFFGQGTRLTVV.

The gene calls are TRBV11-1 and TRBJ2-1; 13 nucleotides align to TRBD2. Germline V CDR1 and CDR2: SGHAT, FQDESV (reference sequence). The CDR3 loop spans 17 amino acids. V shed 3 bases and J 4 bases; nucleotides not matched to a gene: 6. The CDR3 nucleotides read TGTGCCAGCAGCTTGTCCCAGACTAGCGGGAGGTACAATGAGCAGTTCTTC. Its protein is CASSLSQTSGRYNEQFF.

This clone appeared a single time. The CDR3 DNA reads as TGTGCCAGCAGTGACTCGCAGCCGGGACTAGCGGAGCAAGAGACCCAGTACTTC. Its protein is CASSDSQPGLAEQETQYF. The chain couples TRBV6-4 to TRBJ2-5, with 11 bases matching TRBD2. Losses at the gene ends were 0 bases for V and 2 bases for J; bases not matched to a gene: 8. The germline CDR1 and CDR2 sequences are MRHNA and SNTAGT. This CDR3 contains 18 residues.

The rearrangement uses TRBV27 and TRBJ2-7; TRBD1 agrees at 7 bases. J lost 3 bases, V lost 5 bases, and 7 bases had no gene match. This CDR3 spans 14 amino acids. CDR1 and CDR2 (germline): MNHEY, SMNVEV (reference sequence). Written as DNA, the CDR3 is TGTGCCAGCAGTCCCCGGACAGGTTTCTACGAGCAGTACTTC. Amino acid sequence: CASSPRTGFYEQYF.

This chain uses TRBV5-6 with TRBJ1-5; D gene unclear. Germline-derived CDR1 and CDR2 are SGHDT and YYEEEE. The CDR3 loop spans 14 amino acids. Trimming shortened V by 1 base and J by 0 bases, and 5 bases separated the two germline ends. CDR3 sequence reads: CASSLRFSNQPQHF. Here the CDR3 DNA reads TGTGCCAGCAGCTTGCGGTTTAGCAATCAGCCCCAGCATTTT.

The chain employs TRBV19 and TRBJ1-5; 10 nucleotides match TRBD1. Germline V gene data show CDR1 as LNHDA and CDR2 as SQIVND (reference sequence). The length of the CDR3 is 15 residues. The V gene end was trimmed by 5 bases and the J gene end by 6 bases; junction bases not matched to a gene: 7. The CDR3 coding sequence is TGTGCCAGTAGTCAAGGACAGGGGGGCCTTCAGCCCCAGCATTTT. Translated: CASSQGQGGLQPQHF.

The CDR3 region has the DNA TGTGCCAGCAGCTCCGACAGATTCTACGAGCAGTACTTC. Translation: CASSSDRFYEQYF. The chain links TRBV7-6 to TRBJ2-7; tentatively, D is TRBD1 (5 bases). Germline V gene sequence: CDR1 SGHVS, CDR2 FNYEAQ. The CDR3 loop spans 13 amino acids. Trimming stripped 4 bases from V and 3 bases from J, with 10 bases between. The full variable domain, completed using reference TRBV7-6 and TRBJ2-7, is GAGVSQSPRYKVTKRGQDVALRCDPISGHVSLYWYRQALGQGPEFLTYFNYEAQQDKSGLPNDRFSAERPEGSISTLTIQRTEQRDSAMYRCASSSDRFYEQYFGPGTRLTVT.

The chain recombines TRBV9 with TRBJ1-1; 7 nucleotides match TRBD1. CDR1 is SGDLS, CDR2 YYNGEE, per germline. V lost 3 bases and J lost 1; bases outside the gene matches: 3. This CDR3 has 14 amino acids. The CDR3 loop is CASSETGRNTEAFF. The CDR3 nucleotides are TGTGCCAGCAGCGAGACAGGGCGGAACACTGAAGCTTTCTTT.

The chain combines TRBV18 with TRBJ2-3; 13 positions agree with TRBD2. The CDR3 consists of 16 residues. V lost 5 bases, J lost 5 bases, and 7 bases stayed unmatched. Germline V gives CDR1 KGHSH, CDR2 LQKENI. CDR3 in DNA: TGTGCCAGCTCATGGACTAGCGGGGGCCTCGGAGATACGCAGTATTTT. Translating gives CASSWTSGGLGDTQYF.

DNA of the CDR3: TGTGCCTGGGCGGACAGAACAAACTATGGCTACACCTTC. Encoded protein: CAWADRTNYGYTF. The V and J genes are TRBV30 and TRBJ1-2; possible D gene TRBD1, 6 bases. Germline V gene data show CDR1 as GTSNPN and CDR2 as SVGIG (reference sequence). Trimming removed 5 bases at V and 2 bases at J, with 12 bases between. This CDR3 is 13 amino acids long. The full variable domain, with the rest looked up from reference TRBV30 and TRBJ1-2, is SQTIHQWPATLVQPVGSPLSLECTVEGTSNPNLYWYRQAAGRGLQLLFYSVGIGQISSEVPQNLSASRPQDRQFILSSKKLLLSDSGFYLCAWADRTNYGYTFGSGTRLTVV.

CDR3 loop: CASSGMTGGNQPQHF. The CDR3 region has the DNA TGTGCCAGCAGTGGAATGACAGGGGGCAATCAGCCCCAGCATTTT. The V gene is TRBV6-1, the J gene TRBJ1-5, with 8 bases lining up with TRBD1. The junction had 4 bases not matched to a gene; V was cut back by 4 bases and J by 2 bases. The CDR3 runs 15 residues. CDR1 MNHNS and CDR2 SASEGT come from the germline V gene.

The chain has TRBV15 and TRBJ1-4; no firm D call. V was shortened by 0 bases and J by 8 bases, with 10 bases between the two germline ends. There are 14 residues in the CDR3. Germline assignment: CDR1 LNHNV and CDR2 YYDKDF (reference sequence). For the CDR3, the DNA is TGTGCCACCAGCAGAGATCGGGGTACGGAAAAACTGTTTTTT. Its protein is CATSRDRGTEKLFF.

The V and J genes are TRBV30 and TRBJ2-3, with D maybe TRBD2 (7 bases). Trimming left V 3 bases short and J 5 bases short, with 21 bases between. Germline V gene sequence: CDR1 GTSNPN, CDR2 SVGIG (reference sequence). The CDR3 length is 16 residues. The CDR3: CAWRVRGRGARDTQYF. CDR3 coding DNA: TGTGCCTGGAGGGTACGGGGGAGGGGGGCGAGAGATACGCAGTATTTT.